This entry describes one TCR beta chain. The Seattle site enrolled patients during active infection and followed them longitudinally. This specimen belongs to a study of blood T cell repertoires in COVID-19. Study summary: From the United States, Italy and Spain came samples of acute and convalescent COVID-19. Nucleic acid was either cDNA or gDNA, and it came from T cells, B-cell-depleted T cells, or PBMCs.

Here immunoSEQ multiplex PCR was the method, and the copy in TCRdb shows in-frame clones only, minus some. The table has 85,000 to 100,000 clones, around 88% seen once. The sample taken for sequencing was peripheral blood. The clonotype was recovered from a man between 45 and 60 years old with COVID-19, enrolled during active disease.

CDR3 sequence (DNA): TGCGCCAGCAGCTTGAGGCTAGCGGGGGAGGAGCAGTTCTTC. This encodes CASSLRLAGEEQFF. The chain couples TRBV5-1 to TRBJ2-1; 10 bases fit TRBD2. V dropped 1 base and J dropped 10; count of bases not matched to a gene: 5. There are 14 residues in the CDR3. Germline V gives CDR1 SGHRS, CDR2 YFSETQ.